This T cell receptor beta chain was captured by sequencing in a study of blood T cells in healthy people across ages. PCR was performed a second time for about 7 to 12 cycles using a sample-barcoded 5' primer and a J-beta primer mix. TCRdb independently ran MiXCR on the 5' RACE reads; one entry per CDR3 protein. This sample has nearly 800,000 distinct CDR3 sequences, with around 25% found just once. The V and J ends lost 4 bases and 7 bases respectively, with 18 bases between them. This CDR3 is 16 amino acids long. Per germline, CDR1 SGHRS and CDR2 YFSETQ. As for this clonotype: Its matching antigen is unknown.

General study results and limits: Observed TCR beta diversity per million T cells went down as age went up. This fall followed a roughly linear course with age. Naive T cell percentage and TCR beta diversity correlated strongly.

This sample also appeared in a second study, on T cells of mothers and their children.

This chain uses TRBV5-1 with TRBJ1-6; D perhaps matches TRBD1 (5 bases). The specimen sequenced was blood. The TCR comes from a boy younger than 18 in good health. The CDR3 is CASSPETVTPNSPLHF. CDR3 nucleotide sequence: TGCGCCAGCAGCCCCGAGACAGTTACCCCGAATTCACCCCTCCACTTT.